This T cell receptor (beta chain) derives from a study of CD8+CD57+ T cells in acquired aplastic anemia. Study overall: Sorting CD4+ and CD8+ cells gave DNA averaging 3.2 ug. As sequenced from healthy donors, CD4+ cells averaged roughly 9.9 million reads. Findings of the study overall: There were some 30 CD8+ CDR3 sequences that occurred in both patients and controls. Patients and controls were not found to differ significantly in CD8+ Simpson's diversity.

Profiles of TCR beta VDJ and CDR3 were generated from a genomic DNA template. TCRdb used MiXCR to reprocess the reads, holding one entry per CDR3 protein. The table includes some 170,000 distinct CDR3 sequences, about 48% detected once. About this clonotype itself: The antigen is unknown.

Sequences were obtained from sorted CD4+, CD8+, or CD8+CD57+ T cells (not recorded which) from PBMCs. This receptor was obtained from a human donor in good health.

CDR3 in amino acids: CASSLEGIYGYTF. In DNA, the CDR3 is TGTGCCAGCAGTTTAGAGGGAATATATGGCTACACCTTC. The chain employs TRBV12-3 or TRBV12-4 and TRBJ1-2, with D hard to call. V lost 1 base and J 5 bases, leaving 8 bases between the germline ends. The CDR3 runs 13 residues.